One and the same sample provided the 10 T cell receptor beta chains below, sequenced in a study of cytomegalovirus exposure and HLA in healthy donors. With 60 Vbeta and 13 Jbeta primers, the PCR was carried out. Sequencing was performed with immunoSEQ multiplex PCR; in TCRdb, only in-frame clones are kept and a portion is missing. Here the sample spans under 200,000 clones, roughly 76% being singletons. Sequencing used PBMCs. These receptors were collected from a male donor in good health and CMV-seronegative.

V gene TRBV4-1 combines with J gene TRBJ1-2, with D possibly being TRBD1 (5 bases). Looked up from germline, CDR1 is MGHRA and CDR2 is YSYEKL. CDR3 length: 14 residues. V lost 2 bases, J lost 8 bases, and 15 bases lay in between. CDR3 nucleotide sequence: TGCGCCAGCAGCCAACGCCAGGGTTTGTGGGGCTACACCTTC. Translation: CASSQRQGLWGYTF.

The chain combines TRBV5-5 with TRBJ1-1; possible D gene TRBD1, 6 bases. Per germline, CDR1 SGHKS and CDR2 YYEKEE (reference sequence). The CDR3 loop spans 16 amino acids. V was trimmed by 2 bases and J by 1 base, leaving 15 bases between them. For the CDR3, the DNA is TGTGCCAGCAGCTTCTATGCAGGGGCGGGGAACACTGAAGCTTTCTTT. This sequence encodes CASSFYAGAGNTEAFF. Variable domain in full (rest from reference TRBV5-5 and TRBJ1-1): DAGVTQSPTHLIKTRGQQVTLRCSPISGHKSVSWYQQVLGQGPQFIFQYYEKEERGRGNFPDRFSARQFPNYSSELNVNALLLGDSALYLCASSFYAGAGNTEAFFGQGTRLTVV.

This clone was recorded a few times. CDR3 in amino acids: CASSRLAGAGNTGELFF. CDR3 nucleotide sequence: TGCGCCAGCAGCCGACTAGCGGGGGCCGGGAACACCGGGGAGCTGTTTTTT. V gene TRBV4-3 combines with J gene TRBJ2-2; 12 positions match TRBD2. V was clipped by 4 bases and J by 1 base; unmatched bases: 4. Per the germline V gene, CDR1 is LGHNA and CDR2 is YSLEER. CDR3 length: 17 amino acids.

The genes are TRBV10-2 and TRBJ2-7; tentative D call: TRBD2 (5 bases). Germline loops: CDR1 WSHSY, CDR2 SAAADI. The CDR3 length is 13 residues. The germline V and J ends were trimmed by 3 bases and 7 bases, with 13 bases remaining between them. As DNA, the CDR3 is TGCGCCAGCAGTGAACTAGTCCCCCGTGAGCAGTACTTC. Protein sequence: CASSELVPREQYF.

This clone was counted a few times. The chain combines TRBV19 with TRBJ1-5; D might be TRBD1 (5 bases). Germline values: CDR1 LNHDA, CDR2 SQIVND (reference sequence). The CDR3 extends over 14 amino acids. V was pared by 1 base and J by 10 bases, with 14 bases between. The CDR3 here is CASSIGSGREPQHF. The CDR3 nucleotides read TGTGCCAGTAGTATAGGTTCAGGGCGAGAACCCCAGCATTTT.

The chain links TRBV9 to TRBJ1-5; D remains ambiguous. The germline V gene encodes CDR1 SGDLS and CDR2 YYNGEE. Trimming pared 3 bases from V and 5 bases from J, leaving 6 bases between. CDR3 length equals 12 residues. The CDR3 nucleotides read TGTGCCAGCAGCGCCGGGGATCAGCCCCAGCATTTT. This codes for CASSAGDQPQHF.

This clone occurred a few times. The chain recombines TRBV6-5 with TRBJ1-6, with a weak D call TRBD1 (6 bases). The V end lost 5 bases, the J end lost 5 bases, and 13 bases lay between the germline ends. The length of the CDR3 is 15 residues. Germline V gene data show CDR1 as MNHEY and CDR2 as SVGAGI. CDR3 residues: CASSRMNRDNSPLHF. In nucleotides, the CDR3 is TGTGCCAGCAGTCGGATGAACAGGGATAATTCACCCCTCCACTTT.

This clone was detected only once. This sequence joins TRBV7-2 and TRBJ2-7; D is possibly TRBD2 (6 bases). Trimming cost V 6 bases and J 0 bases, with 15 bases left between them. This CDR3 contains 15 residues. CDR1 and CDR2 from the germline V gene are SGHTA and FQGNSA. The CDR3: CASRAQAGSSYEQYF. CDR3 nucleotide sequence: TGTGCCAGCAGGGCACAGGCCGGGAGCTCCTACGAGCAGTACTTC.

This clone has just one count. The chain uses TRBV6-1 and TRBJ1-5, with D possibly being TRBD1 (5 bases). The CDR3 length is 15 residues. The V and J ends lost 0 bases and 9 bases respectively, with 15 bases between them. The V gene's germline CDR1 is MNHNS and CDR2 SASEGT. The CDR3 DNA reads TGTGCCAGCAGTGAAGCGCGGGAGGGGAGGCGGCCCCAGCATTTT. It translates to CASSEAREGRRPQHF.

The J gene is TRBJ1-4, the V gene TRBV9; TRBD1 might be the D (5 bases). Germline CDR1 SGDLS, CDR2 YYNGEE. Trimming took off 0 bases at V and 0 bases at J, with 12 bases between the two ends. The CDR3 contains 17 residues. CDR3 protein: CASSVGRGSATNEKLFF. The CDR3 nucleotides read TGTGCCAGCAGCGTAGGGCGGGGGTCCGCAACTAATGAAAAACTGTTTTTT.